This TCR beta chain was identified during a study of blood T cells in healthy people across ages. The CDR3 contains 13 residues. The V gene's germline CDR1 is MNHEY and CDR2 SMNVEV (reference sequence). V shed 5 bases and J shed 3 bases, with 11 bases lying between them. A second roughly 6 to 11 cycle PCR used barcoded and J-beta primers. TCRdb reprocessed the 5' RACE reads via MiXCR and lists one record per CDR3 protein. The sample has some 940,000 distinct CDR3 sequences, roughly 29% seen once. This clonotype has ten or more counts. Per-sample PBMC isolation yielded at least 6.5 million cells. The same specimen was also included in a second study, on T cells of mothers and their children. That source notes: Each donor was one of three healthy Caucasian mothers or one of their six children.

The sequenced material came from blood. V gene TRBV27 combines with J gene TRBJ2-7; TRBD1 might be the D (6 bases). The TCR sequence derives from a woman between 40 and 55 years old in good health. In DNA, the CDR3 is TGTGCCAGCAGTGATCCGGGACACTACGAGCAGTACTTC. Translated, it gives CASSDPGHYEQYF.